The clone carrying this TCR beta chain was seen only once. This sample is drawn from a study of regulatory T cells in long-lasting Graves disease. Study context: New Graves' disease cases had less than 3 months of antithyroid drugs.

Time point indicated: newly diagnosed GD, antithyroid drugs for less than 3 months. Making the TCR library involved RNA that had been extracted from PBMCs. From germline, CDR1 is DFQATT and CDR2 SNEGSKA (reference sequence). This CDR3 region has 12 residues. Deletions cut 6 bases from V and 13 bases from J, with 16 bases between. Libraries of TCR beta came from iRepertoire HTBI primers plus Arm-PCR of CDR3 regions. TCRdb recomputed calls from the multiplex PCR reads with MiXCR, one row per CDR3 protein. The table includes about 310,000 distinct CDR3 sequences, about 20% detected once. V usage is TRBV20-1 and J usage is TRBJ1-6; no definite D call. The starting material was peripheral blood mononuclear cells (PBMCs), obtained at new diagnosis, from a patient treated with antithyroid drugs. This sequence was found in a female donor with Graves disease. The CDR3 nucleotides are TGCAGTGCCAACTTTGAATCTGTTCCCCTCCACTTT. It specifies CSANFESVPLHF.